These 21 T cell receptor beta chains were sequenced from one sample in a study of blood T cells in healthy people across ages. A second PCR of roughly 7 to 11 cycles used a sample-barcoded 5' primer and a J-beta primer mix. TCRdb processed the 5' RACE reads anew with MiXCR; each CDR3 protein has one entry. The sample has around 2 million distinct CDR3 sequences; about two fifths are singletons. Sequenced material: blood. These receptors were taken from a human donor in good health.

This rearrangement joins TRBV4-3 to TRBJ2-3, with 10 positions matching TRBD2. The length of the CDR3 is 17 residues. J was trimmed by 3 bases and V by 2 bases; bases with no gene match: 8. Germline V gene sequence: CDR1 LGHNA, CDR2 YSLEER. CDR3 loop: CASSQYKRGGRTDTQYF. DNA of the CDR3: TGCGCCAGCAGCCAATACAAGCGGGGGGGCCGGACAGATACGCAGTATTTT.

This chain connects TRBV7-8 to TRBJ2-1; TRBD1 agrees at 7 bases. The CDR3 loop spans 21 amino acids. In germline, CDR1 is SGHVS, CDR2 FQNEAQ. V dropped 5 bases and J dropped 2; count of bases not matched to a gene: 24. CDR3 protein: CASSLNMDRTPSHSTYNEQFF. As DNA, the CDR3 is TGTGCCAGCAGCCTAAATATGGACAGGACCCCATCCCATTCAACCTACAATGAGCAGTTCTTC. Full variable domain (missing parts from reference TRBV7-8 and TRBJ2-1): GAGVSQSPRYKVAKRGQDVALRCDPISGHVSLFWYQQALGQGPEFLTYFQNEAQLDKSGLPSDRFFAERPEGSVSTLKIQRTQQEDSAVYLCASSLNMDRTPSHSTYNEQFFGPGTRLTVL.

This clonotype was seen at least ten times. CDR3: CASSSLPGVRFTSGANVLTF. The DNA of the CDR3 is TGTGCCAGCAGCTCGCTGCCCGGGGTAAGGTTTACCTCTGGGGCCAACGTCCTGACTTTC. This chain connects TRBV7-8 to TRBJ2-6; possible D gene TRBD2, 5 bases. This CDR3 spans 20 amino acids. Trimming took 4 bases from V and 0 from J, leaving 22 bases between them. The germline V gene encodes CDR1 SGHVS and CDR2 FQNEAQ. Together with reference TRBV7-8 and TRBJ2-6, the CDR3 gives the full variable domain: GAGVSQSPRYKVAKRGQDVALRCDPISGHVSLFWYQQALGQGPEFLTYFQNEAQLDKSGLPSDRFFAERPEGSVSTLKIQRTQQEDSAVYLCASSSLPGVRFTSGANVLTFGAGSRLTVL.

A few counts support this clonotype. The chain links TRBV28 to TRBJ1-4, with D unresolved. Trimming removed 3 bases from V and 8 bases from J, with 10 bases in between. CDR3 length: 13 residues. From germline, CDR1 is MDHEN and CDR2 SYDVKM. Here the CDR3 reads CASSFSDLEKLFF. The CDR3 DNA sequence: TGTGCCAGCAGTTTCAGTGATTTGGAAAAACTGTTTTTT.

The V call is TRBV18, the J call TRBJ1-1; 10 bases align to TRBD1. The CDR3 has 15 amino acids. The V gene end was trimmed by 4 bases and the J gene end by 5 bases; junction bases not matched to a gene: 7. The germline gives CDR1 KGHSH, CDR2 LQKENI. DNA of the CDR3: TGTGCCAGCTCACGACAGGGGGCTCTGAGGACTGAAGCTTTCTTT. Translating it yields CASSRQGALRTEAFF.

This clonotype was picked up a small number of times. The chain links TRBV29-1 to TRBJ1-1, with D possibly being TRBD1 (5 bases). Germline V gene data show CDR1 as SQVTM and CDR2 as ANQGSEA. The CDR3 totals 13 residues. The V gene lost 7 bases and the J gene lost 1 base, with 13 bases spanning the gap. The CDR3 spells CSGHRGPNTEAFF. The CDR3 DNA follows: TGCAGCGGACACCGGGGACCGAACACTGAAGCTTTCTTT.

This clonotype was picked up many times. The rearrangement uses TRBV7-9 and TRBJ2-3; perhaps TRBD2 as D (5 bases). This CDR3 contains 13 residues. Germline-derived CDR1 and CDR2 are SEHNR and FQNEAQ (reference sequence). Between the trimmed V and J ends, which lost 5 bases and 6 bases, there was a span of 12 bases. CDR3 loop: CASSPSGSDTQYF. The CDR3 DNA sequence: TGTGCCAGCAGCCCCTCGGGGTCGGATACGCAGTATTTT.

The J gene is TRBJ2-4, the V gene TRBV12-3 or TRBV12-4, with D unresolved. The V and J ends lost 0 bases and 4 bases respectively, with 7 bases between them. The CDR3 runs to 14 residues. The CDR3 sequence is CASSLAGRKNIQYF. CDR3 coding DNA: TGTGCCAGCAGTTTAGCAGGGCGGAAAAACATTCAGTACTTC.

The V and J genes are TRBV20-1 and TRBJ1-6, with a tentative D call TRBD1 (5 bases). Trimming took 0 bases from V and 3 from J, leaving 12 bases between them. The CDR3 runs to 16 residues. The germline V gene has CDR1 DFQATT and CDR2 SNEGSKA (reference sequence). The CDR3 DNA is TGCAGTGCTAGAGATCGACAGACCCTCTATAATTCACCCCTCCACTTT. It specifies CSARDRQTLYNSPLHF.

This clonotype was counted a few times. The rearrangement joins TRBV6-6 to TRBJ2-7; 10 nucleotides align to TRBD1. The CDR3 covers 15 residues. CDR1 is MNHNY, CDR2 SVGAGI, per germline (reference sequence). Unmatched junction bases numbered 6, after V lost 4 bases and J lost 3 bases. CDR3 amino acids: CASSSRQGAYYEQYF. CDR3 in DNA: TGTGCCAGCAGTTCCCGACAGGGGGCTTACTACGAGCAGTACTTC.

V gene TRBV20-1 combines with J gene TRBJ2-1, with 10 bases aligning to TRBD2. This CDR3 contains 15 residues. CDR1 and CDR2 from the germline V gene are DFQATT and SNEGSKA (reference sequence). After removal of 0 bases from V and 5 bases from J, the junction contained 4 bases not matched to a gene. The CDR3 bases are TGCAGTGCTAGAGAAAGCGGGGGGGCCAACAATGAGCAGTTCTTC. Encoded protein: CSARESGGANNEQFF.

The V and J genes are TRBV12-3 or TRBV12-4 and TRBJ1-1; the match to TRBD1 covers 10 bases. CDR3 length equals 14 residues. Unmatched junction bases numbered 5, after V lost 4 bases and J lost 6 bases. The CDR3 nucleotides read TGTGCCAGCAGTTACCGGGACAGGGGCCCTGAAGCTTTCTTT. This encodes CASSYRDRGPEAFF.

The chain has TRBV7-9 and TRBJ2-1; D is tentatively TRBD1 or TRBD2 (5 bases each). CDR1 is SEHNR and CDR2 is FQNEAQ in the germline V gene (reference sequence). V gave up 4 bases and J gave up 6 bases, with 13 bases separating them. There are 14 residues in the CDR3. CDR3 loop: CASSCNFGGNEQFF. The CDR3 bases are TGTGCCAGCAGCTGTAATTTTGGGGGCAATGAGCAGTTCTTC.

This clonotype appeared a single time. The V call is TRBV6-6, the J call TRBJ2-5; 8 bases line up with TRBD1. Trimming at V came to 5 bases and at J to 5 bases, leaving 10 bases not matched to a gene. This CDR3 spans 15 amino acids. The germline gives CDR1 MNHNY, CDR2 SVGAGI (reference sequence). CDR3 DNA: TGTGCCAGCAGTCCCCCCCACACAGGGGGTGAGACCCAGTACTTC. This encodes CASSPPHTGGETQYF.

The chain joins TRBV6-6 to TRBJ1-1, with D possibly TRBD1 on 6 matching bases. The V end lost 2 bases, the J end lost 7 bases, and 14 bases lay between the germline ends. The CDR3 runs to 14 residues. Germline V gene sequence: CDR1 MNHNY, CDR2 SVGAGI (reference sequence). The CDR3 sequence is CASSYAQGMGEAFF. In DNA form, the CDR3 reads TGTGCCAGCAGTTACGCGCAGGGGATGGGTGAAGCTTTCTTT.

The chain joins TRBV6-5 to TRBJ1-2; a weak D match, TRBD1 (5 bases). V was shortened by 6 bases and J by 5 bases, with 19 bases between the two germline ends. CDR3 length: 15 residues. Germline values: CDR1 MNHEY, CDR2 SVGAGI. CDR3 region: CASRLSGGSRYGYTF. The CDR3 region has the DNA TGTGCCAGCAGGCTGAGCGGGGGTTCTAGGTATGGCTACACCTTC.

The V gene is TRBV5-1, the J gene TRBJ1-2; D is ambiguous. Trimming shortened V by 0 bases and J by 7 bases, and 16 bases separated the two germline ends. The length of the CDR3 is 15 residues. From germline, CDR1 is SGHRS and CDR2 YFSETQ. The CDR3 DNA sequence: TGCGCCAGCAGCTTGGCCACGCTACAGCAGTCTGGCTACACCTTC. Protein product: CASSLATLQQSGYTF.

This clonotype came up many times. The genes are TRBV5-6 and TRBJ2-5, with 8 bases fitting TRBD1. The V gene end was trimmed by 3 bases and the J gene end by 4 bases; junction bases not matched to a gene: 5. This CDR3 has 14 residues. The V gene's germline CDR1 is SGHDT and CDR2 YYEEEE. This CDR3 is CASSSFDRGETQYF. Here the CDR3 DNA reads TGTGCCAGCAGCTCTTTCGACAGGGGAGAGACCCAGTACTTC.

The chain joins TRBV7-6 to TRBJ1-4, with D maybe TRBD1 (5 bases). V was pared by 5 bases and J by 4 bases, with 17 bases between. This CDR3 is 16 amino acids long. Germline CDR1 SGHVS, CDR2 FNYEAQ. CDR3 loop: CASSPHPGDNNEKLFF. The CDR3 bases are TGTGCCAGCAGCCCACACCCGGGGGATAATAATGAAAAACTGTTTTTT.

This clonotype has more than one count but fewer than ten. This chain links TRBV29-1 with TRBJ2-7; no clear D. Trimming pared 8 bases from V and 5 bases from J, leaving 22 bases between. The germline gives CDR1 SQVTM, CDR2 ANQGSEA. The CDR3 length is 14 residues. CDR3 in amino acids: CSIAPPGTWDEQYF. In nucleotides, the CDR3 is TGCAGCATTGCCCCTCCAGGAACTTGGGACGAGCAGTACTTC.

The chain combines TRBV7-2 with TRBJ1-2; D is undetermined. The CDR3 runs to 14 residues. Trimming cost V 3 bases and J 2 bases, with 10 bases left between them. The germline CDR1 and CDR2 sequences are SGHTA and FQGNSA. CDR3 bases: TGTGCCAGCAGCTTGTTAGGGCACAACTATGGCTACACCTTC. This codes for CASSLLGHNYGYTF.